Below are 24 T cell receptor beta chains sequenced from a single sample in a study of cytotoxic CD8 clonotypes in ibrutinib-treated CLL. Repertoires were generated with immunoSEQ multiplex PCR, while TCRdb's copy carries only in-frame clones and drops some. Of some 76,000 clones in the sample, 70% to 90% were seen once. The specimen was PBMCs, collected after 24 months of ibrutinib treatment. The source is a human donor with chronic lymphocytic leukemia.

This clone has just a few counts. This chain's CDR3 is CASSPGPAGETQYF. Written as DNA, the CDR3 is TGTGCCAGCAGTCCCGGGCCGGCCGGAGAGACCCAGTACTTC. The gene calls are TRBV11-2 and TRBJ2-5, with D hard to call. Germline CDR1 reads SGHAT; CDR2 reads FQNNGV. The CDR3 sequence is 14 residues long. V lost 6 bases and J lost 4, with 15 bases in between. Combining the CDR3 with reference TRBV11-2 and TRBJ2-5 gives the whole variable domain EAGVAQSPRYKIIEKRQSVAFWCNPISGHATLYWYQQILGQGPKLLIQFQNNGVVDDSQLPKDRFSAERLKGVDSTLKIQPAKLEDSAVYLCASSPGPAGETQYFGPGTRLLVL.

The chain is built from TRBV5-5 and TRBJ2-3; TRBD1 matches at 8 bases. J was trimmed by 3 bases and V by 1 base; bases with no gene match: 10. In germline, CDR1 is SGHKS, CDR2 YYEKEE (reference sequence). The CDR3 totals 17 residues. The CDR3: CASSLPTGQGRTDTQYF. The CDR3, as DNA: TGTGCCAGCAGCTTGCCTACCGGACAGGGACGAACAGATACGCAGTATTTT. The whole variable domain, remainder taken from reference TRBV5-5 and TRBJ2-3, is DAGVTQSPTHLIKTRGQQVTLRCSPISGHKSVSWYQQVLGQGPQFIFQYYEKEERGRGNFPDRFSARQFPNYSSELNVNALLLGDSALYLCASSLPTGQGRTDTQYFGPGTRLTVL.

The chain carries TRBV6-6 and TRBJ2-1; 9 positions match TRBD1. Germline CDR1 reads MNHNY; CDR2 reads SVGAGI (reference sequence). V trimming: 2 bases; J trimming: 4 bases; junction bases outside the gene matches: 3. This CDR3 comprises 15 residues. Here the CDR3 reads CASSYDRGTYNEQFF. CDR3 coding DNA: TGTGCCAGCAGTTACGACAGGGGGACATACAATGAGCAGTTCTTC.

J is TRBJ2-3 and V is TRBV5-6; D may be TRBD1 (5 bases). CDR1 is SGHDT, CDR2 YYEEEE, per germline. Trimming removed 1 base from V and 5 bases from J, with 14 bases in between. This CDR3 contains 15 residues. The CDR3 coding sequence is TGTGCCAGCAGCTTGACCGGCAGGGTGGGAGATACGCAGTATTTT. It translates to CASSLTGRVGDTQYF.

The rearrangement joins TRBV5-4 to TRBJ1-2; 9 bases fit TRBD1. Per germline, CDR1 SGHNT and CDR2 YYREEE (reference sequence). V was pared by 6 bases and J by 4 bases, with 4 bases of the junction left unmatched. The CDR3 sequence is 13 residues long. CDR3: CASTTGGSYGYTF. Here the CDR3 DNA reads TGTGCCAGCACGACAGGGGGTTCCTATGGCTACACCTTC.

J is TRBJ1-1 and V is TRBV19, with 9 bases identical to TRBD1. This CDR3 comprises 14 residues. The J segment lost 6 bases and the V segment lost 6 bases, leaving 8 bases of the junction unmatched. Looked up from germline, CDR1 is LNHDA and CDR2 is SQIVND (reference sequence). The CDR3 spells CASSQGTGRSEAFF. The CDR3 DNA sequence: TGTGCCAGTAGCCAAGGGACAGGGCGATCTGAAGCTTTCTTT.

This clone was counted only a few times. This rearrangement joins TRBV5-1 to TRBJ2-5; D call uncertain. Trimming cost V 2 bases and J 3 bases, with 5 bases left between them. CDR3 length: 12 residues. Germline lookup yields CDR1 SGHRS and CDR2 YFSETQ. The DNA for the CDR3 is TGCGCCAGCAGCTTCACAAAAGAGACCCAGTACTTC. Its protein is CASSFTKETQYF.

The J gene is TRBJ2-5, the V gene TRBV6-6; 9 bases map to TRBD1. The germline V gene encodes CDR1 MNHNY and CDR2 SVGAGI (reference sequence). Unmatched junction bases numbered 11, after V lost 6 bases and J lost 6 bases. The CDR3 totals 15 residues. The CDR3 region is CASSLRDREAKTQYF. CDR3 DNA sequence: TGTGCCAGCAGCCTCCGGGACAGGGAGGCGAAGACCCAGTACTTC.

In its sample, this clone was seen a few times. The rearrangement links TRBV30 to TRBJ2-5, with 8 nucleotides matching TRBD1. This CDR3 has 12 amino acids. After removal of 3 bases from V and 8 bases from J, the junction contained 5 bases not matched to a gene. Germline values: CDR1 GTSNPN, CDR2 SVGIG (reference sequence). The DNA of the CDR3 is TGTGCCTGGAGAGGACAGGGAGGAACCCAGTACTTC. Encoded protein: CAWRGQGGTQYF.

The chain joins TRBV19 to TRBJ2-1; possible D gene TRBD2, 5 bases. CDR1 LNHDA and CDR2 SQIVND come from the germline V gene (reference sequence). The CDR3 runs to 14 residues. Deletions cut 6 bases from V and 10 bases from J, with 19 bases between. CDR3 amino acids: CASSGNLFQREQFF. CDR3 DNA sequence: TGTGCCAGTAGCGGGAACCTCTTTCAGAGAGAGCAGTTCTTC. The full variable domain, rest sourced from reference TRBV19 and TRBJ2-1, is DGGITQSPKYLFRKEGQNVTLSCEQNLNHDAMYWYRQDPGQGLRLIYYSQIVNDFQKGDIAEGYSVSREKKESFPLTVTSAQKNPTAFYLCASSGNLFQREQFFGPGTRLTVL.

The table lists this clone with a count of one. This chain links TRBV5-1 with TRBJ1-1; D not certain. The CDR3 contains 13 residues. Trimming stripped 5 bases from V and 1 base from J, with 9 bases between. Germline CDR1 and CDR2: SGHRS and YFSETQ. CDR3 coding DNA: TGCGCCAGCAGGACCCAGCCGAACACTGAAGCTTTCTTT. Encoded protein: CASRTQPNTEAFF.

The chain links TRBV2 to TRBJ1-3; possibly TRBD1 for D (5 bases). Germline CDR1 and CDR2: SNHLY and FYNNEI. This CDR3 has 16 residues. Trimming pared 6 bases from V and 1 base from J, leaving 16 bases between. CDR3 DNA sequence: TGTGCCAGCAGCCAAGAACAGGCCGCATCTGGAAACACCATATATTTT. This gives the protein CASSQEQAASGNTIYF.

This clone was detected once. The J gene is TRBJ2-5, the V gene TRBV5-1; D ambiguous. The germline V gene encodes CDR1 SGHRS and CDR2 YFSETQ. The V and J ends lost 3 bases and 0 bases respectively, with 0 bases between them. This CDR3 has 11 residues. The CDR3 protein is CASSYQETQYF. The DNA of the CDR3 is TGCGCCAGCAGCTACCAAGAGACCCAGTACTTC.

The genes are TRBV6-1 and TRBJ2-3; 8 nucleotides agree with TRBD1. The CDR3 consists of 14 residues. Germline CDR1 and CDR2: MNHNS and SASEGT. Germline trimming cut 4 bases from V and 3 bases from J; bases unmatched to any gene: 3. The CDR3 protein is CASSVDRGTDTQYF. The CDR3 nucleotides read TGTGCCAGCAGTGTCGACAGGGGTACAGATACGCAGTATTTT.

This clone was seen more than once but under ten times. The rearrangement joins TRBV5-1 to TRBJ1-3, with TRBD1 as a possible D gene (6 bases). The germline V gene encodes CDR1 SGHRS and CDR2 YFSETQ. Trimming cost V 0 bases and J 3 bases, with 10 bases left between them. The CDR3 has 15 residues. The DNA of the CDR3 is TGCGCCAGCAGCTTGGACAGGGCGGTTGGAAACACCATATATTTT. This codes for CASSLDRAVGNTIYF.

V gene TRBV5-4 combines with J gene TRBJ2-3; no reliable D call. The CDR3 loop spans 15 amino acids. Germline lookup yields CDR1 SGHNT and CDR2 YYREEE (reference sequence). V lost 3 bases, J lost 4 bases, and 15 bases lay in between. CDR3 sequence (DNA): TGTGCCAGCAGCTCCAGAGCAGCCCGGGCAGATACGCAGTATTTT. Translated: CASSSRAARADTQYF.

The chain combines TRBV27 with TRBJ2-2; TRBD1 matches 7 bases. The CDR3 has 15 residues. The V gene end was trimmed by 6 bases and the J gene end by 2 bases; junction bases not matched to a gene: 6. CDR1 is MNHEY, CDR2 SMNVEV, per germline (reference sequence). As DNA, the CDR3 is TGTGCCAGCAGAGGACAGGACCCCAACACCGGGGAGCTGTTTTTT. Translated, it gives CASRGQDPNTGELFF.

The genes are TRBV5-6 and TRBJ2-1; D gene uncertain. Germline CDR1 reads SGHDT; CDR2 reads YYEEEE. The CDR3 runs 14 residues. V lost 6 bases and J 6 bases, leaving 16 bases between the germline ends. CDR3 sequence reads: CASTREIWGNEQFF. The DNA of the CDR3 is TGTGCCAGCACCCGCGAGATTTGGGGCAATGAGCAGTTCTTC.

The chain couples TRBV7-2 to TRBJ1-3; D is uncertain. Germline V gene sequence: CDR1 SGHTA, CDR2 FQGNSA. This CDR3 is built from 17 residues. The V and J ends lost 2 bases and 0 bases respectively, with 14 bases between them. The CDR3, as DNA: TGTGCCAGCAGCTTAATCGGCAGGCAGAGCTCTGGAAACACCATATATTTT. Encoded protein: CASSLIGRQSSGNTIYF.

In DNA form, the CDR3 reads TGTGCCAGCAGTCGAGGGACCGGGGAGCTGTTTTTT. Translated, it gives CASSRGTGELFF. The genes are TRBV6-6 and TRBJ2-2; maybe TRBD2 (5 bases). The CDR3 length is 12 residues. The V end lost 5 bases, the J end lost 5 bases, and 6 bases lay between the germline ends. Germline CDR1 reads MNHNY; CDR2 reads SVGAGI (reference sequence).

The chain's CDR3 is CASIPGLVYYNEQFF. The CDR3 region has the DNA TGTGCCAGCATCCCGGGACTAGTCTATTACAATGAGCAGTTCTTC. V and J are TRBV6-6 and TRBJ2-1, with 8 bases lining up with TRBD2. This CDR3 comprises 15 residues. V lost 7 bases and J lost 4; bases outside the gene matches: 9. Looked up from germline, CDR1 is MNHNY and CDR2 is SVGAGI (reference sequence).

The CDR3 loop reads CASSEVLSGLGTQYF. DNA for the CDR3: TGTGCCAGCAGTGAAGTCCTATCGGGCCTAGGGACCCAGTACTTC. V usage is TRBV2 and J usage is TRBJ2-5, with no clear D. Germline CDR1 SNHLY, CDR2 FYNNEI. This CDR3 has 15 residues. V lost 1 base to trimming and J lost 7 bases, with 16 bases between them. The variable domain in full, completed from reference TRBV2 and TRBJ2-5, reads EPEVTQTPSHQVTQMGQEVILRCVPISNHLYFYWYRQILGQKVEFLVSFYNNEISEKSEIFDDQFSVERPDGSNFTLKIRSTKLEDSAMYFCASSEVLSGLGTQYFGPGTRLLVL.

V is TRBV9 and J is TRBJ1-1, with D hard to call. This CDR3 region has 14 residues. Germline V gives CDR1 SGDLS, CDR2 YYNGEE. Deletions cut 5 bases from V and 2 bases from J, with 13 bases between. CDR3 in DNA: TGTGCCAGCAGACGGGGATCAGGAAACACTGAAGCTTTCTTT. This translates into CASRRGSGNTEAFF.

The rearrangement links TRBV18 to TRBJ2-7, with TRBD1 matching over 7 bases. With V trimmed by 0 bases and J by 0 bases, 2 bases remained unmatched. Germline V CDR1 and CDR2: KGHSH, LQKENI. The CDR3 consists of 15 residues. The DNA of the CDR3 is TGTGCCAGCTCACCACCCTGGGACAGCTCCTACGAGCAGTACTTC. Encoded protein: CASSPPWDSSYEQYF.